The clone carrying this TCR beta chain was recorded at least ten times. Antigen unknown. The data stem from a study of T-cell memory formation after mild COVID-19. The study's findings and limits: Pre-infection memory held some responding clones, suggesting pre-existing cross-reactive T cells responded.

The germline V gene encodes CDR1 MNHEY and CDR2 SMNVEV (reference sequence). With 5 bases clipped from V and 1 base from J, the junction kept 12 bases outside the gene matches. The CDR3 extends over 19 amino acids. TCRdb used MiXCR to reprocess the 5' RACE reads, holding one entry per CDR3 protein. The sample consists of approximately 40,000 distinct CDR3 sequences, more than 9.5% of them appearing once. Sequenced input: PBMCs or a T cell subset sorted from them (not recorded which). This chain uses TRBV27 with TRBJ2-3, with 13 bases lining up with TRBD2. This clonotype originated in a man younger than 35 who had mild COVID-19 (a few samples of this study predate the infection). Cell type and time point are not known. The CDR3 here is CASSPFGTSGAGGTDTQYF. The CDR3 DNA reads as TGTGCCAGCAGTCCGTTCGGGACTAGCGGGGCGGGGGGCACAGATACGCAGTATTTT.